The 30 T cell receptor beta chains given below trace back to one sample, sequenced in a study of radiotherapy plus CTLA-4 blockade in lung cancer. Sequencing was performed with immunoSEQ multiplex PCR; in TCRdb, only in-frame clones are kept and a portion is missing. Counted here are more than 40,000 clones, roughly two thirds occurring once; the ten biggest clones make up around 23%. Material: peripheral blood, obtained from a patient treated with radiotherapy plus ipilimumab. The receptors were gathered from a human donor with non-small cell lung cancer who had a partial response to radiotherapy plus ipilimumab.

The chain is built from TRBV6-5 and TRBJ1-2; D remains unclear. The V end lost 2 bases, the J end lost 13 bases, and 5 bases lay between the germline ends. Germline CDR1 MNHEY, CDR2 SVGAGI. The length of the CDR3 is 9 residues. DNA for the CDR3: TGTGCCAGCAGTTACCCCCTCACCTTC. It is translated as CASSYPLTF.

The rearrangement joins TRBV27 to TRBJ2-1; TRBD1 aligns across 10 bases. This CDR3 is 14 amino acids long. Unmatched junction bases numbered 5, after V lost 8 bases and J lost 4 bases. Germline CDR1 and CDR2: MNHEY and SMNVEV (reference sequence). The CDR3 reads CASYPGQGYNEQFF. The DNA of the CDR3 is TGTGCCAGCTATCCGGGACAGGGGTACAATGAGCAGTTCTTC.

This rearrangement joins TRBV18 to TRBJ2-5; TRBD1 might be the D (5 bases). Trimming stripped 3 bases from V and 3 bases from J, with 14 bases between. The CDR3 extends over 15 amino acids. The germline CDR1 and CDR2 sequences are KGHSH and LQKENI. CDR3 amino acids: CASSPGRTGEETQYF. The CDR3 bases are TGTGCCAGCTCACCGGGTAGAACAGGAGAAGAGACCCAGTACTTC.

The chain links TRBV27 to TRBJ2-7; the D gene is possibly TRBD1 (6 bases). The CDR3 has 18 amino acids. The germline V gene has CDR1 MNHEY and CDR2 SMNVEV (reference sequence). V lost 0 bases and J 2 bases, leaving 20 bases between the germline ends. CDR3 region: CASSLSMGPGTPPYEQYF. CDR3 nucleotides: TGTGCCAGCAGTTTATCGATGGGGCCCGGGACACCCCCCTACGAGCAGTACTTC.

The rearrangement links TRBV9 to TRBJ2-1; possibly TRBD2 for D (7 bases). This CDR3 is 14 amino acids long. V dropped 3 bases and J dropped 15 bases, with 22 bases sitting between them. Germline values: CDR1 SGDLS, CDR2 YYNGEE. The CDR3 DNA reads TGTGCCAGCAGCGAGAGCGGAGGGGGGGGGCAAGGGTTCTTC. Translation: CASSESGGGGQGFF. The complete variable domain, with remaining parts taken from reference TRBV9 and TRBJ2-1, reads DSGVTQTPKHLITATGQRVTLRCSPRSGDLSVYWYQQSLDQGLQFLIQYYNGEERAKGNILERFSAQQFPDLHSELNLSSLELGDSALYFCASSESGGGGQGFFGPGTRLTVL.

The chain is built from TRBV29-1 and TRBJ1-1, with D perhaps TRBD1 (5 bases). V lost 7 bases and J lost 3, with 15 bases in between. CDR1 is SQVTM and CDR2 is ANQGSEA in the germline V gene. This CDR3 contains 13 residues. CDR3 in DNA: TGCAGCGGGCAGGGCAGAAAGGACACTGAAGCTTTCTTT. Translated: CSGQGRKDTEAFF.

The rearrangement joins TRBV7-2 to TRBJ1-1; TRBD1 matches at 7 bases. The V and J ends lost 8 bases and 0 bases, in that order; junction bases with no gene match: 6. Germline CDR1 reads SGHTA; CDR2 reads FQGNSA. CDR3 length: 14 residues. CDR3 loop: CASSAGGMNTEAFF. CDR3 coding DNA: TGTGCCAGCTCTGCAGGGGGGATGAACACTGAAGCTTTCTTT.

The chain employs TRBV9 and TRBJ2-3; TRBD2 agrees at 8 bases. Per germline, CDR1 SGDLS and CDR2 YYNGEE. The CDR3 has 14 amino acids. The trim removed 3 bases at V and 3 bases at J, leaving 3 bases unmatched. The CDR3 protein is CASSGGGPTDTQYF. The CDR3 nucleotides are TGTGCCAGCAGCGGCGGGGGGCCGACAGATACGCAGTATTTT.

V gene TRBV29-1 combines with J gene TRBJ1-1; unclear D gene. The germline V and J ends were trimmed by 7 bases and 2 bases, with 17 bases remaining between them. The CDR3 covers 14 residues. The germline V gene has CDR1 SQVTM and CDR2 ANQGSEA. CDR3 sequence (DNA): TGCAGCGCAGAATTTACGGGAACTAACACTGAAGCTTTCTTT. It yields the protein CSAEFTGTNTEAFF.

The CDR3 DNA reads as TGTGCCAGCAGTGAGGGGACAGGGTTGAGATACGAGCAGTACTTC. Protein sequence: CASSEGTGLRYEQYF. The chain employs TRBV2 and TRBJ2-7; 9 bases are shared with TRBD1. Per the germline V gene, CDR1 is SNHLY and CDR2 is FYNNEI. The CDR3 is made up of 15 amino acids. Germline trimming cut 3 bases from V and 4 bases from J; bases unmatched to any gene: 7. The full variable domain, in which reference TRBV2 and TRBJ2-7 provide the parts outside the CDR3, is EPEVTQTPSHQVTQMGQEVILRCVPISNHLYFYWYRQILGQKVEFLVSFYNNEISEKSEIFDDQFSVERPDGSNFTLKIRSTKLEDSAMYFCASSEGTGLRYEQYFGPGTRLTVT.

The CDR3 protein is CASSPQRSYEQYF. The CDR3 DNA reads TGTGCCAGCAGCCCCCAGCGGAGCTACGAGCAGTACTTC. The V gene is TRBV25-1, the J gene TRBJ2-7; weak D call: TRBD2 (5 bases). The CDR3 is made up of 13 amino acids. V was trimmed by 6 bases and J by 3 bases, leaving 12 bases between them. In germline, CDR1 is MGHDK, CDR2 SYGVNS.

This sequence joins TRBV2 and TRBJ1-2, with TRBD1 as a possible D gene (6 bases). This CDR3 spans 14 amino acids. From germline, CDR1 is SNHLY and CDR2 FYNNEI. Trimming stripped 5 bases from V and 0 bases from J, with 10 bases between. This CDR3 reads CASSLQGANYGYTF. The CDR3 DNA follows: TGTGCCAGCAGTTTACAGGGCGCTAACTATGGCTACACCTTC. Full variable domain (rest looked up from reference TRBV2 and TRBJ1-2): EPEVTQTPSHQVTQMGQEVILRCVPISNHLYFYWYRQILGQKVEFLVSFYNNEISEKSEIFDDQFSVERPDGSNFTLKIRSTKLEDSAMYFCASSLQGANYGYTFGSGTRLTVV.

This clone was observed a few times. The chain links TRBV7-2 to TRBJ1-4; D remains unclear. V lost 2 bases, J lost 1 base, and 14 bases lay in between. This CDR3 is built from 17 residues. Germline lookup yields CDR1 SGHTA and CDR2 FQGNSA. Written as DNA, the CDR3 is TGTGCCAGCAGCTTAAACGTCCGGGTATTAACTAATGAAAAACTGTTTTTT. It codes for CASSLNVRVLTNEKLFF.

This clone was seen a few times. The chain has TRBV21-1 and TRBJ2-3; the table assigns TRBD2, which was not confirmed against the DNA. TRBV21-1 is classified as a pseudogene. This CDR3 comprises 18 residues. This CDR3 is CASSNAPRVGRRTDTQYF. CDR3 bases: TGTGCCAGCAGCAATGCCCCGCGGGTGGGGAGGCGGACAGATACGCAGTATTTT.

This clone has just a few counts. This sample includes further DNA sequences coding for the same CDR3. The chain links TRBV4-3 to TRBJ1-2; 7 nucleotides match TRBD1. This CDR3 has 15 amino acids. Germline V CDR1 and CDR2: LGHNA, YSLEER. V lost 0 bases to trimming and J lost 4 bases; unmatched junction nucleotides: 5. CDR3 sequence: CASSQDLRDSYGYTF. CDR3 DNA: TGCGCCAGCAGCCAAGATCTCCGGGACAGCTATGGCTACACCTTC.

In its sample, this clone was seen a few times. This chain connects TRBV6-5 to TRBJ2-7; TRBD1 matches at 12 bases. CDR1 MNHEY and CDR2 SVGAGI come from the germline V gene. The trim removed 5 bases at V and 6 bases at J, leaving 5 bases unmatched. There are 14 residues in the CDR3. CDR3 sequence (DNA): TGTGCCAGCAGTCGGGGACAGGGGGCTGGCGAGCAGTACTTC. Its translation: CASSRGQGAGEQYF.

This sequence joins TRBV5-1 and TRBJ2-2; 8 nucleotides agree with TRBD2. Germline values: CDR1 SGHRS, CDR2 YFSETQ. V trimming: 5 bases; J trimming: 5 bases; junction bases outside the gene matches: 8. This CDR3 has 15 amino acids. The CDR3 DNA is TGCGCCAGCAGTTGGGGACTAGGGGGTACCGGGGAGCTGTTTTTT. It specifies CASSWGLGGTGELFF.

The rearrangement uses TRBV7-3 and TRBJ2-3; the D is unclear. The CDR3 covers 13 residues. Trimming took 6 bases from V and 0 from J, leaving 7 bases between them. Per the germline V gene, CDR1 is SGHTA and CDR2 is FQGTGA. The CDR3 sequence: CASRPLSTDTQYF. The DNA for the CDR3 is TGTGCCAGCAGACCCCTAAGCACAGATACGCAGTATTTT.

V usage is TRBV5-5 and J usage is TRBJ2-3; TRBD2 matches 7 bases. V lost 5 bases, J lost 5 bases, and 2 bases stayed unmatched. From germline, CDR1 is SGHKS and CDR2 YYEKEE (reference sequence). The CDR3 length is 12 residues. Here the CDR3 DNA reads TGTGCCAGCAGGCGGGAGTTAGATACGCAGTATTTT. It specifies CASRRELDTQYF.

The CDR3 DNA reads TGCGCCAGCAGCTTGGGGGCCCTGGCAGGCACCGGGGAGCTGTTTTTT. Its protein product is CASSLGALAGTGELFF. The J gene is TRBJ2-2, the V gene TRBV5-1; no firm D call. V was shortened by 0 bases and J by 4 bases, with 13 bases between the two germline ends. Germline-derived CDR1 and CDR2 are SGHRS and YFSETQ. The CDR3 runs 16 residues.

This rearrangement joins TRBV29-1 to TRBJ1-1, with 9 bases fitting TRBD1. CDR3 length: 13 residues. V was pared by 7 bases and J by 0 bases, with 3 bases of the junction left unmatched. The germline V gene encodes CDR1 SQVTM and CDR2 ANQGSEA. CDR3 protein: CSGNRGLNTEAFF. CDR3 bases: TGCAGCGGGAACAGGGGGCTGAACACTGAAGCTTTCTTT.

J is TRBJ2-7 and V is TRBV6-1; D possibly corresponds to TRBD2 (7 bases). Germline V lookup: CDR1 MNHNS, CDR2 SASEGT. The CDR3 is 13 residues long. Between the trimmed V and J ends, which lost 10 bases and 2 bases, there was a span of 15 bases. As DNA, the CDR3 is TGTGCCATTAGGGGGGGGGAGGCCTACGAGCAGTACTTC. Translating gives CAIRGGEAYEQYF.

The V gene is TRBV29-1, the J gene TRBJ2-1, with D maybe TRBD1 (6 bases). The CDR3 loop spans 13 amino acids. CDR1 SQVTM and CDR2 ANQGSEA come from the germline V gene. Trimming left V 6 bases short and J 7 bases short, with 16 bases between. The CDR3 DNA sequence: TGCAGCGTCAGCCAACAGGGCTGGAATGAGCAGTTCTTC. Its translation is CSVSQQGWNEQFF.

The gene calls are TRBV19 and TRBJ2-3; the D gene is possibly TRBD2 (6 bases). The germline gives CDR1 LNHDA, CDR2 SQIVND (reference sequence). V shed 6 bases and J shed 3 bases, with 16 bases lying between them. This CDR3 has 15 residues. This CDR3 reads CASSAAGRTTDTQYF. CDR3 sequence (DNA): TGTGCCAGTAGCGCCGCCGGGAGAACGACAGATACGCAGTATTTT.

The V gene is TRBV4-2, the J gene TRBJ1-2; the match to TRBD1 covers 9 bases. V trimming: 0 bases; J trimming: 7 bases; junction bases outside the gene matches: 6. Germline loops: CDR1 LGHNA, CDR2 YNFKEQ. The CDR3 consists of 15 residues. The CDR3, as DNA: TGTGCCAGCAGCCAAGATCAACAGGGGGCGATTGGCTACACCTTC. Its protein product is CASSQDQQGAIGYTF.

This clone has only a few counts. The genes are TRBV4-1 and TRBJ1-3; no definite D call. There are 18 residues in the CDR3. CDR1 is MGHRA and CDR2 is YSYEKL in the germline V gene. V was pared by 0 bases and J by 0 bases, with 15 bases between. The CDR3 DNA is TGCGCCAGCAGCCAAGACAGGAAGTCCGAGTTCTCTGGAAACACCATATATTTT. Translation gives CASSQDRKSEFSGNTIYF.

The genes are TRBV5-1 and TRBJ1-3; unclear D gene. The CDR3 is 13 residues long. Germline CDR1 is SGHRS and CDR2 is YFSETQ. Trimming pared 5 bases from V and 0 bases from J, leaving 6 bases between. The CDR3 bases are TGCGCCAGCAGGTGGAGCTCTGGAAACACCATATATTTT. Protein sequence: CASRWSSGNTIYF.

This sequence joins TRBV9 and TRBJ1-2; 7 nucleotides match TRBD1. The V gene's germline CDR1 is SGDLS and CDR2 YYNGEE. Losses at the gene ends were 4 bases for V and 4 bases for J; bases not matched to a gene: 4. The CDR3 covers 13 residues. The CDR3 nucleotides are TGTGCCAGCAGCCAGGGACAGTCCTATGGCTACACCTTC. Residues: CASSQGQSYGYTF.

This clone showed up just a few times. Here the CDR3 reads CAWSPPNSRLNQPQHF. In DNA form, the CDR3 reads TGTGCCTGGAGCCCCCCAAATAGTAGACTAAATCAGCCCCAGCATTTT. The J gene is TRBJ1-5, the V gene TRBV30; D not certain. The germline gives CDR1 GTSNPN, CDR2 SVGIG (reference sequence). The CDR3 runs 16 residues. Trimming stripped 3 bases from V and 4 bases from J, with 19 bases between.

This clone was recorded once. This chain uses TRBV28 with TRBJ1-2; 8 nucleotides align to TRBD1. The CDR3 consists of 18 residues. V lost 2 bases, J lost 1 base, and 12 bases stayed unmatched. CDR1 is MDHEN and CDR2 is SYDVKM in the germline V gene. The CDR3, as DNA: TGTGCCAGCAGTTTACCGGGGACAGGTAATTTTGATAACTATGGCTACACCTTC. It yields the protein CASSLPGTGNFDNYGYTF.